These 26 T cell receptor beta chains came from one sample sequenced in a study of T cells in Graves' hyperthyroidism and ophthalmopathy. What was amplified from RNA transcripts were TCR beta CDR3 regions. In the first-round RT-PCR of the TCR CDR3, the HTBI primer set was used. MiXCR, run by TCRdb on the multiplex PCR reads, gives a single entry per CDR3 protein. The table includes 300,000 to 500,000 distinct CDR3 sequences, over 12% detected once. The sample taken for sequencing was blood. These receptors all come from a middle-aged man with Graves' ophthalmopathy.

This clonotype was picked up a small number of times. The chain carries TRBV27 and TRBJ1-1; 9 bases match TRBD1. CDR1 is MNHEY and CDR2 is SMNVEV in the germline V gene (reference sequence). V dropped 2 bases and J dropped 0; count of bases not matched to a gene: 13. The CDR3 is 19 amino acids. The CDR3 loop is CASSLTPGQGIVMNTEAFF. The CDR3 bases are TGTGCCAGCAGTTTAACTCCGGGACAGGGTATTGTCATGAACACTGAAGCTTTCTTT.

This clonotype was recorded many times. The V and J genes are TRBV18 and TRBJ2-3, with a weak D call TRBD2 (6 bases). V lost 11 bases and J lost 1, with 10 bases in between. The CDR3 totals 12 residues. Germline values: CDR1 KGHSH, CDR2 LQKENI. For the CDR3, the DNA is TGTGCCTCGGGACTTCGCACAGATACGCAGTATTTT. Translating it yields CASGLRTDTQYF.

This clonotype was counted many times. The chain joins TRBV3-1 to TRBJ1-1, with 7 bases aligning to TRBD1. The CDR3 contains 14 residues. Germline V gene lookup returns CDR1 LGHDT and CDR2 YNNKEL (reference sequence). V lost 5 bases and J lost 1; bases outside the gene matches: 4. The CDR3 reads CASSNRDRNTEAFF. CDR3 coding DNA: TGTGCCAGCAGCAACCGGGACAGGAACACTGAAGCTTTCTTT.

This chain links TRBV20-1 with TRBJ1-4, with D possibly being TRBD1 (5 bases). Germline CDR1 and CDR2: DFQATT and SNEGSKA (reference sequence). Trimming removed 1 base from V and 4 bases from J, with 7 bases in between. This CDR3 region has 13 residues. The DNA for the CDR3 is TGCAGTGCTAGAGGGGGGATTAATGAAAAACTGTTTTTT. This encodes CSARGGINEKLFF.

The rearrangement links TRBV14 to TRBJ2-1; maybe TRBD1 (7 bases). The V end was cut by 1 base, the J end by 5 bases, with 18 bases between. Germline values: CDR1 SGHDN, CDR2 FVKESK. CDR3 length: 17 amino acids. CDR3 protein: CASSQASGGGPHNEQFF. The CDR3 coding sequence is TGTGCCAGCAGCCAAGCGAGCGGAGGGGGCCCACACAATGAGCAGTTCTTC.

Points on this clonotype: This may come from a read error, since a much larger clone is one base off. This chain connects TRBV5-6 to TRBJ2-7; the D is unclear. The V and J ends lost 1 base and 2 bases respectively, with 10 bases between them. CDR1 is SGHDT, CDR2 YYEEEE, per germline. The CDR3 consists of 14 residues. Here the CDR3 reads CASSLLSRPYEQYF. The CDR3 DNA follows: TGTGCCAGCAGCTTGTTGAGCAGGCCCTACGAGCAGTACTTC.

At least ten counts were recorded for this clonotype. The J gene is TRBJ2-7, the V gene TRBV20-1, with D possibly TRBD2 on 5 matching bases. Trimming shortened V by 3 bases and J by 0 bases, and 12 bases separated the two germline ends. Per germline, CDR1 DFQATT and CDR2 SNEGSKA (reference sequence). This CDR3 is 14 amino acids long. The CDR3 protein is CSASLPGDSYEQYF. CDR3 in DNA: TGCAGTGCTAGTCTTCCCGGGGACTCCTACGAGCAGTACTTC.

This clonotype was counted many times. The CDR3 DNA is TGCAGTGCTAGAGATGGTTCCTTGTACAATGAGCAGTTCTTC. This sequence encodes CSARDGSLYNEQFF. The rearrangement joins TRBV20-1 to TRBJ2-1, with D uncertain. CDR1 and CDR2 (germline): DFQATT, SNEGSKA (reference sequence). V lost 0 bases to trimming and J lost 4 bases, with 10 bases between them. The CDR3 spans 14 residues.

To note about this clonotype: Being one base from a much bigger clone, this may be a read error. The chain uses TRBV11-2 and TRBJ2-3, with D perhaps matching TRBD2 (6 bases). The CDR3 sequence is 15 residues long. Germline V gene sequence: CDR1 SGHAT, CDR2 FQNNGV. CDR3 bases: TGTGCCTGCAGCCGCGGGGATTTAAGCACAGATACGCAGTATTTT. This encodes CACSRGDLSTDTQYF.

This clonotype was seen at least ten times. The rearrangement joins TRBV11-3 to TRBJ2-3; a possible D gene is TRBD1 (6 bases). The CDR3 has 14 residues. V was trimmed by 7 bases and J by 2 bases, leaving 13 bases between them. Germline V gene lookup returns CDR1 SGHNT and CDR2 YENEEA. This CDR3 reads CASKAGAHTDTQYF. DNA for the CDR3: TGTGCCAGCAAGGCAGGGGCCCACACAGATACGCAGTATTTT.

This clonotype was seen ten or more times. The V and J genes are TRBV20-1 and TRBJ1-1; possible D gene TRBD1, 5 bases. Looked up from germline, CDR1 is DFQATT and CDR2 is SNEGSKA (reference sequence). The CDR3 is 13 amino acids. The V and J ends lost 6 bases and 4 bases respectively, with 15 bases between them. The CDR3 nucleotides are TGCAGTGCGAAAGACAGAGTGGTCACTGAAGCTTTCTTT. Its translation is CSAKDRVVTEAFF.

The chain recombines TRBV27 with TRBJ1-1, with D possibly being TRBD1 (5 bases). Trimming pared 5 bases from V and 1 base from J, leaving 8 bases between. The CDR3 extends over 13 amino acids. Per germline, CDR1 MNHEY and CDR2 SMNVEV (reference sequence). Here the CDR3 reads CASSTDRNTEAFF. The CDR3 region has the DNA TGTGCCAGCAGTACAGACAGGAACACTGAAGCTTTCTTT.

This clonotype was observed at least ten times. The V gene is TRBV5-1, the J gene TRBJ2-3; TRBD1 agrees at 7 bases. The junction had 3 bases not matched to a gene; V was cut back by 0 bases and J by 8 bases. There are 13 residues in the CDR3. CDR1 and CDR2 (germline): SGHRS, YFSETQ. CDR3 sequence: CASSLDRGSTQYF. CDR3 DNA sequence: TGCGCCAGCAGCTTGGACAGGGGAAGTACGCAGTATTTT. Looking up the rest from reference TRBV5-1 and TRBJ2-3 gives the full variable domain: KAGVTQTPRYLIKTRGQQVTLSCSPISGHRSVSWYQQTPGQGLQFLFEYFSETQRNKGNFPGRFSGRQFSNSRSEMNVSTLELGDSALYLCASSLDRGSTQYFGPGTRLTVL.

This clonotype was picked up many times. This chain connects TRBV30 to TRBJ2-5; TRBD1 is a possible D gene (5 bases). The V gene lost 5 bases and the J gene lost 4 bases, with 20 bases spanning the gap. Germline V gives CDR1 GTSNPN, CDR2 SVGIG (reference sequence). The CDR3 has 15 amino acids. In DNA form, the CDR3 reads TGTGCCTGGGGATTGATGGCAGGGCGAGTAGAGACCCAGTACTTC. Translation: CAWGLMAGRVETQYF. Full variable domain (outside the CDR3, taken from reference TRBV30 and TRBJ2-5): SQTIHQWPATLVQPVGSPLSLECTVEGTSNPNLYWYRQAAGRGLQLLFYSVGIGQISSEVPQNLSASRPQDRQFILSSKKLLLSDSGFYLCAWGLMAGRVETQYFGPGTRLLVL.

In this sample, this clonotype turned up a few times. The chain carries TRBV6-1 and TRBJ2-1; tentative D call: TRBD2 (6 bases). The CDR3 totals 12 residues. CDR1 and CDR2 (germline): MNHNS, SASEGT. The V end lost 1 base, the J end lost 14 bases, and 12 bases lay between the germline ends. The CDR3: CASSEDPEGEFF. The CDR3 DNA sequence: TGTGCCAGCAGTGAAGACCCGGAGGGAGAGTTCTTC.

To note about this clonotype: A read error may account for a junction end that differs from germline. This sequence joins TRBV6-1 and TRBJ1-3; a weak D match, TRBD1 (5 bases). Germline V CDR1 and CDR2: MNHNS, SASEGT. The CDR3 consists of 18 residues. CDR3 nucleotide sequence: TGTACCAGCAGCCTACATGGGGCCGAGACTCGCTCTGGAAACACCATATATTTT. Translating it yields CTSSLHGAETRSGNTIYF.

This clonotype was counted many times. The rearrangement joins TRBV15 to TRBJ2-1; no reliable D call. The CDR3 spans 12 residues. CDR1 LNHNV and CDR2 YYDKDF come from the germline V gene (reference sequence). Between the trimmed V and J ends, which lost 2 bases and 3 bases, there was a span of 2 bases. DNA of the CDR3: TGTGCCACCAGCAGAAACTACAATGAGCAGTTCTTC. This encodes CATSRNYNEQFF.

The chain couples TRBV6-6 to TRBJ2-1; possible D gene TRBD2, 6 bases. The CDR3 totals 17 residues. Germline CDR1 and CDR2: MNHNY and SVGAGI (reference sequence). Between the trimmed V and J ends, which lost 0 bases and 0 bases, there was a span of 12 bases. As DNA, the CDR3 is TGTGCCAGCAGTTACTCGAAGCAGGGAGGCTCCTACAATGAGCAGTTCTTC. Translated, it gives CASSYSKQGGSYNEQFF.

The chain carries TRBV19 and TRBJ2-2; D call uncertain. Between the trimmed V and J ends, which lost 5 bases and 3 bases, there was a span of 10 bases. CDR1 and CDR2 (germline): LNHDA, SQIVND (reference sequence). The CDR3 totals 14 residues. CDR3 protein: CASSSRRDTGELFF. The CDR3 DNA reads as TGTGCCAGTAGTTCAAGGAGAGACACCGGGGAGCTGTTTTTT.

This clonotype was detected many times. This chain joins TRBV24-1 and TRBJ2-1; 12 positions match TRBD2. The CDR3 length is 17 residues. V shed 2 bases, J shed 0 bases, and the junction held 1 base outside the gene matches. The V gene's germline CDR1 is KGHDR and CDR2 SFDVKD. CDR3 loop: CATSDSTSGSSYNEQFF. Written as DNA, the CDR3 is TGTGCCACCAGTGATTCGACTAGCGGGAGCTCCTACAATGAGCAGTTCTTC.

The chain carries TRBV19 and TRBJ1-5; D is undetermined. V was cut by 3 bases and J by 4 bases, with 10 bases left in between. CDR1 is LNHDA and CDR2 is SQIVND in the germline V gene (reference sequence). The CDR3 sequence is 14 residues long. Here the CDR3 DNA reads TGTGCCAGTAGTATTCCCAGGAAGAATCAGCCCCAGCATTTT. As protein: CASSIPRKNQPQHF.

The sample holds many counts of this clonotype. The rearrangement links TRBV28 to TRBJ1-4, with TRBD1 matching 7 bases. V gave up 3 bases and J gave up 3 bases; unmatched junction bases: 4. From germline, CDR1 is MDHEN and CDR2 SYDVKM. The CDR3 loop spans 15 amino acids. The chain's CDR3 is CASSLGDSSNEKLFF. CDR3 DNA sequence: TGTGCCAGCAGTTTGGGGGACAGCTCTAATGAAAAACTGTTTTTT.

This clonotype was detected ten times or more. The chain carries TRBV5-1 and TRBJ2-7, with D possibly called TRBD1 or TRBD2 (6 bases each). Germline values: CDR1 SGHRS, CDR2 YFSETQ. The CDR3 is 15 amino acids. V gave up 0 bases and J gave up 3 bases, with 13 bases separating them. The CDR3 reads CASSLGLGGNYEQYF. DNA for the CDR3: TGCGCCAGCAGCTTGGGACTAGGGGGGAACTACGAGCAGTACTTC.

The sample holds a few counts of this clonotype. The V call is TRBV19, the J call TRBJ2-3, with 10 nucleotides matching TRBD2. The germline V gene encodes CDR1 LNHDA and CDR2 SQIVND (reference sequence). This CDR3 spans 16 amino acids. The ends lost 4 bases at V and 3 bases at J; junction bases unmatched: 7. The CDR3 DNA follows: TGTGCCAGTAGTAACCTAGCGGGAGACCAAACAGATACGCAGTATTTT. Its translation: CASSNLAGDQTDTQYF.

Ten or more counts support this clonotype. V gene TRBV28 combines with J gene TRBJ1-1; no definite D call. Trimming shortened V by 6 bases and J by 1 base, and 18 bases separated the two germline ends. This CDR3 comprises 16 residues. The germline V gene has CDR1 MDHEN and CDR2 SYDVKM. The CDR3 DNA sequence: TGTGCCAGCAGCCCGCCCGGTATCAGGACGAACACTGAAGCTTTCTTT. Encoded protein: CASSPPGIRTNTEAFF.

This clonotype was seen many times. The CDR3 reads CASSVDRAYEQYF. The CDR3 DNA follows: TGTGCCAGCAGTGTAGACAGGGCCTACGAGCAGTACTTC. The chain recombines TRBV12-3 or TRBV12-4 with TRBJ2-7; 7 bases line up with TRBD1. V was clipped by 5 bases and J by 2 bases; unmatched bases: 3. The CDR3 is 13 residues long.